This T cell receptor (beta chain) originates from a study of chemoradiotherapy in HPV16-positive cancers (dated by TCRdb to between 2020 and 2023). Background for the entire study: Candidate HPV-specific T-cell clones and common TCR motifs were defined by functional T-cell assays performed on cells from two HPV16-positive patients. The study asked whether T-cell immunity to the HPV oncoproteins E6 and E7 changes during chemoradiotherapy and whether this immunity affects survival. The candidate HPV-specific TCRs and motifs were then tracked in TCR repertoires from some 86 patients with HPV-related cancers. General study outcomes and caveats: The functional definition of HPV-specific T cells was derived from only a couple of HPV16-positive patients, and the survival association was reported for HPV16-positive patients. Improved recurrence-free survival in HPV16-positive patients was associated with expansion of HPV-responsive T cells during chemoradiotherapy. Expansion of candidate HPV-specific clones and E7-related TCR motifs was observed in the tumor microenvironment during treatment, whereas no such expansion was observed for non-HPV-specific T cells.

Library prep was done by the immunoSEQ multiplex PCR assay. TCRdb retrieved this table from immuneACCESS and kept in-frame rearrangements only. Not all clones are present; in checked studies, unresolved V genes account for under half, and no reason is known for the remainder. This sample gives under 20,000 clones in total; over 70% of them show up just once. 1% to 1.5% of the sample is taken by the ten largest. Repertoires were sampled multiple times during chemoradiotherapy, which allowed clonal expansion in the tumor microenvironment to be followed. As concerns this clone: Its recognized antigen is unknown. No much larger clone exists at a distance of one base, and base qualities are not known.

This specimen was collected from a patient who underwent chemoradiotherapy. The clonotype comes from a human donor with HPV-associated anogenital cancer.

The CDR3 here reads CASSLGAGADEQYF. The DNA sequence is as follows: TGTGCCAGCAGCTTAGGGGCGGGGGCCGACGAGCAGTACTTC. The sequence is built from TRBV13 and TRBJ2-7; a weak D assignment points to TRBD2 (7 bases agree). The CDR3, from cysteine to phenylalanine, totals 14 residues. This entry keeps only the CDR3 DNA: 42 bases, framed from base 1. The germline V gene (reference sequence) supplies CDR1 PRHDT and CDR2 FYEKMQ. V lost 0 bases and J lost 5 bases; the stretch between them is 11 bases long.